Listed here are 13 T cell receptor beta chains from one sample, sequenced in a study of cytomegalovirus exposure and HLA in healthy donors. Amplification used 60 Vbeta primers and 13 Jbeta primers. The repertoire was sequenced with immunoSEQ multiplex PCR; TCRdb's copy has only in-frame clones and lacks some. The sample records more than 80,000 clones, 55% to 75% being singletons. Sequencing was performed on PBMCs. Receptor source: a man aged 60 to 69 in good health and CMV-seronegative.

The chain combines TRBV11-3 with TRBJ2-7; weak D call: TRBD1 (7 bases). The V gene's germline CDR1 is SGHNT and CDR2 YENEEA. V was pared by 5 bases and J by 3 bases, with 14 bases between. The length of the CDR3 is 14 residues. The CDR3 spells CASSPRDSRYEQYF. The CDR3 DNA sequence: TGTGCCAGCAGCCCGCGGGACAGCCGCTACGAGCAGTACTTC.

The chain uses TRBV6-5 and TRBJ1-1; D gene ambiguous. The CDR3 totals 15 residues. The V gene's germline CDR1 is MNHEY and CDR2 SVGAGI. Trimming removed 4 bases from V and 2 bases from J, with 14 bases in between. CDR3 residues: CASSSLREPNTEAFF. The CDR3 DNA sequence: TGTGCCAGCAGTTCTCTGCGGGAACCCAACACTGAAGCTTTCTTT.

The CDR3 spells CASSVDRKETQYF. The CDR3 DNA follows: TGTGCCAGCAGTGTCGACAGGAAAGAGACCCAGTACTTC. The V call is TRBV2, the J call TRBJ2-5; maybe TRBD1 (6 bases). V lost 4 bases, J lost 3 bases, and 9 bases lay in between. The CDR3 contains 13 residues. Germline CDR1 and CDR2: SNHLY and FYNNEI.

This clone was counted between two and nine times. The J gene is TRBJ1-2, the V gene TRBV6-5, with a possible D match to TRBD1 (5 bases). The CDR3 length is 15 residues. V was trimmed by 5 bases and J by 4 bases, leaving 17 bases between them. Germline V gene data show CDR1 as MNHEY and CDR2 as SVGAGI. In DNA form, the CDR3 reads TGTGCCAGCAGTCCCGCAGGGCAGAAGATCTATGGCTACACCTTC. As protein: CASSPAGQKIYGYTF.

The chain has TRBV6-1 and TRBJ2-3, with 9 bases fitting TRBD1. Germline V gives CDR1 MNHNS, CDR2 SASEGT. The CDR3 has 15 residues. The trim removed 1 base at V and 8 bases at J, leaving 7 bases unmatched. Here the CDR3 DNA reads TGTGCCAGCAGTGAAGACAGGGGGCGGGGTGGTACGCAGTATTTT. Translating it yields CASSEDRGRGGTQYF.

The chain recombines TRBV27 with TRBJ2-1; 7 bases agree with TRBD2. Germline CDR1 and CDR2: MNHEY and SMNVEV (reference sequence). V was clipped by 6 bases and J by 6 bases; unmatched bases: 11. This CDR3 contains 15 residues. CDR3 protein: CASSPQTGGRNEQFF. As DNA, the CDR3 is TGTGCCAGCAGCCCCCAAACGGGAGGTCGCAATGAGCAGTTCTTC.

V gene TRBV5-1 combines with J gene TRBJ2-3, with 9 nucleotides matching TRBD2. With 4 bases clipped from V and 2 bases from J, the junction kept 8 bases outside the gene matches. The V gene's germline CDR1 is SGHRS and CDR2 YFSETQ. The CDR3 is 16 residues long. The chain's CDR3 is CASSPGAGGSTDTQYF. Here the CDR3 DNA reads TGCGCCAGCAGCCCTGGAGCGGGGGGATCCACAGATACGCAGTATTTT.

This clone was counted a few times. The CDR3 DNA reads as TGTGCCAGCAGCCTCCATAGCGGGGGTTCCGAAGATACGCAGTATTTT. Translating it yields CASSLHSGGSEDTQYF. This sequence joins TRBV28 and TRBJ2-3; 9 bases match TRBD2. The V gene's germline CDR1 is MDHEN and CDR2 SYDVKM. V gave up 6 bases and J gave up 5 bases; unmatched junction bases: 12. The CDR3 is 16 amino acids.

The CDR3 bases are TGTGCCAGCAGCGGACAGGGCGAGCAGTACTTC. Encoded protein: CASSGQGEQYF. The V gene is TRBV11-3, the J gene TRBJ2-7, with TRBD1 matching over 8 bases. CDR1 is SGHNT, CDR2 YENEEA, per germline. V trimming: 5 bases; J trimming: 6 bases; junction bases outside the gene matches: 0. The CDR3 covers 11 residues.

This clone was counted only a few times. V and J are TRBV6-1 and TRBJ1-2; the D gene is possibly TRBD1 (6 bases). V shed 3 bases and J shed 4 bases, with 12 bases lying between them. The CDR3 runs 14 residues. Germline V gene sequence: CDR1 MNHNS, CDR2 SASEGT. The CDR3 loop is CASSDSGALYGYTF. In DNA, the CDR3 is TGTGCCAGCAGTGACTCAGGGGCCCTCTATGGCTACACCTTC.

This chain joins TRBV28 and TRBJ2-1; 12 positions agree with TRBD2. CDR3 length equals 14 residues. Germline values: CDR1 MDHEN, CDR2 SYDVKM. Germline trimming cut 6 bases from V and 10 bases from J; bases unmatched to any gene: 7. CDR3 in DNA: TGTGCCAGCAGGCCTAGCGGGGGGGCTGAGGAGCAGTTCTTC. It codes for CASRPSGGAEEQFF.

V usage is TRBV6-5 and J usage is TRBJ1-1; 7 bases align to TRBD1. V shed 5 bases, J shed 10 bases, and the junction held 10 bases outside the gene matches. CDR3 size: 13 residues. In germline, CDR1 is MNHEY, CDR2 SVGAGI. CDR3: CASSDDRDNGAFF. The DNA of the CDR3 is TGTGCCAGCAGTGACGACAGGGATAATGGAGCTTTCTTT.

This clone appeared a single time. J is TRBJ1-1 and V is TRBV19; D is perhaps TRBD1 (5 bases). V was pared by 5 bases and J by 6 bases, with 16 bases between. Germline CDR1 reads LNHDA; CDR2 reads SQIVND (reference sequence). CDR3 length equals 14 residues. The CDR3 region is CASSGRTLLAEAFF. The CDR3 bases are TGTGCCAGTAGTGGAAGGACACTGCTGGCTGAAGCTTTCTTT. The complete variable domain, with remaining parts taken from reference TRBV19 and TRBJ1-1, reads DGGITQSPKYLFRKEGQNVTLSCEQNLNHDAMYWYRQDPGQGLRLIYYSQIVNDFQKGDIAEGYSVSREKKESFPLTVTSAQKNPTAFYLCASSGRTLLAEAFFGQGTRLTVV.